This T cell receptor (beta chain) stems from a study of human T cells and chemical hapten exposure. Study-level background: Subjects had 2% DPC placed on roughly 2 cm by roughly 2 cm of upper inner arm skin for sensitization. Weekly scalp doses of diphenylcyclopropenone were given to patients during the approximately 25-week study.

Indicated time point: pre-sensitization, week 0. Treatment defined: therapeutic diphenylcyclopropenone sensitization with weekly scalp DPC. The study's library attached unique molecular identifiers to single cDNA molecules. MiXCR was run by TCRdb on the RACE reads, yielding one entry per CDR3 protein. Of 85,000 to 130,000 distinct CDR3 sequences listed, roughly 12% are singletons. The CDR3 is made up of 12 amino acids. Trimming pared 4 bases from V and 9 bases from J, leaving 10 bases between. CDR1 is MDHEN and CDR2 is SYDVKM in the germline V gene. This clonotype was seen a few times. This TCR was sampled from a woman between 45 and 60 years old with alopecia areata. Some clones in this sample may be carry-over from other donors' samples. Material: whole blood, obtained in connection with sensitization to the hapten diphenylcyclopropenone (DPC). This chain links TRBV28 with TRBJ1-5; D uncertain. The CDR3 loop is CASSSTTRPQHF. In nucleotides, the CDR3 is TGTGCCAGCAGTTCAACGACTAGGCCCCAGCATTTT. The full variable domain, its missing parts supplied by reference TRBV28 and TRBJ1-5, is DVKVTQSSRYLVKRTGEKVFLECVQDMDHENMFWYRQDPGLGLRLIYFSYDVKMKEKGDIPEGYSVSREKKERFSLILESASTNQTSMYLCASSSTTRPQHFGDGTRLSIL.